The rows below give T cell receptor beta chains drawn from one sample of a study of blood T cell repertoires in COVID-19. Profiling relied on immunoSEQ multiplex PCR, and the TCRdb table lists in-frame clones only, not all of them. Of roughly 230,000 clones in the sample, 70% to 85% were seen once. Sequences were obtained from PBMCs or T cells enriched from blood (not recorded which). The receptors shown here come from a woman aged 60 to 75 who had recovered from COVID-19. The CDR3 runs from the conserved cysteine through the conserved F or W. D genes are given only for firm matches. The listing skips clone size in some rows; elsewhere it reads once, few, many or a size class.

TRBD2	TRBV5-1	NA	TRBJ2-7	CASSLKLAGAYEQYF	TGCGCCAGCAGCTTAAAACTAGCGGGGGCCTACGAGCAGTACTTC
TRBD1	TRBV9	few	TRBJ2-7	CASSDRGSKQYF	TGTGCCAGCAGCGACAGGGGGTCGAAGCAGTACTTC
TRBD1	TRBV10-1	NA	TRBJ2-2	CASRETTGVTELFF	TGCGCCAGCAGAGAAACTACAGGGGTCACGGAGCTGTTTTTT
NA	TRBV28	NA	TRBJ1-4	CASSLPRSWGGEKLFF	TGTGCCAGCAGTTTACCTAGGAGTTGGGGGGGTGAAAAACTGTTTTTT
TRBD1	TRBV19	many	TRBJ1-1	CASTLGQAVGEAFF	TGTGCCAGTACCCTTGGACAGGCGGTAGGTGAAGCTTTCTTT
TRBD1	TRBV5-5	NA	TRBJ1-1	CASSLFTGQGIRAFF	TGTGCCAGCAGCTTGTTTACGGGACAGGGAATCAGGGCTTTCTTT
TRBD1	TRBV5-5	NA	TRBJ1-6	CASTTGTGYSPLHF	TGTGCCAGCACCACCGGGACAGGGTATTCACCCCTCCACTTT
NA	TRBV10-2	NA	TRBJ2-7	CASSPGLLFYEQYF	TGCGCCAGCAGTCCGGGACTCTTATTTTACGAGCAGTACTTC
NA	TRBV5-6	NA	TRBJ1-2	CASSLAPGGYTF	TGTGCCAGCAGCTTGGCTCCAGGGGGCTACACCTTC
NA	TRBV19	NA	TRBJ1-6	CASSWSRDSPLHF	TGTGCCAGTAGTTGGAGTCGGGATTCACCCCTCCACTTT
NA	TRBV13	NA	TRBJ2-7	CASSSRDIYEQYF	TGTGCCAGCAGTTCCCGGGACATCTACGAGCAGTACTTC
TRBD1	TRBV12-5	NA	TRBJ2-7	CASSRDSGYEQYF	TGTGCTAGCTCCCGGGACAGCGGTTACGAGCAGTACTTC
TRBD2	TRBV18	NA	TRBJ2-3	CASLTSYGGTTDTQYF	TGTGCCAGCTTAACCAGCTACGGGGGGACCACAGATACGCAGTATTTT
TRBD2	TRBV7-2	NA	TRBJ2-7	CASSLVAGANYEQYF	TGTGCCAGCAGCTTAGTAGCGGGGGCCAACTACGAGCAGTACTTC
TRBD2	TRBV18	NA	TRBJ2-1	CASSPLDSGGGNEQFF	TGTGCCAGCTCACCCCTCGACTCGGGGGGTGGGAATGAGCAGTTCTTC
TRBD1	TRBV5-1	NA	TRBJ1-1	CASSVTGQGMTEAFF	TGCGCCAGCAGCGTAACGGGACAGGGAATGACTGAAGCTTTCTTT
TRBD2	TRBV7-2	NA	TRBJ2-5	CASSLAQTSGGSETQYF	TGTGCCAGCAGCTTAGCGCAGACTAGCGGGGGATCGGAGACCCAGTACTTC
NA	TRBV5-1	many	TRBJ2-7	CASSLGQGGEQYF	TGCGCCAGCAGCTTGGGCCAGGGCGGCGAGCAGTACTTC
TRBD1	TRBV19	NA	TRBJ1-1	CASIVGQGNTEAFF	TGTGCCAGTATAGTCGGACAGGGGAACACTGAAGCTTTCTTT
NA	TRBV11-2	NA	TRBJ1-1	CASSPTYLNTEAFF	TGTGCCAGCAGCCCCACCTACCTGAACACTGAAGCTTTCTTT
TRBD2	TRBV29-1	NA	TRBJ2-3	CSVKGGGSTDTQYF	TGCAGCGTTAAGGGCGGGGGGAGCACAGATACGCAGTATTTT
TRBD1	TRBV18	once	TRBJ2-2	CASSPRTGGQSAGELFF	TGTGCCAGCTCACCGAGGACAGGGGGTCAGTCGGCCGGGGAGCTGTTTTTT
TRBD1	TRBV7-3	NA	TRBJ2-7	CASSLRPGQSYEQYF	TGTGCCAGCAGCTTACGGCCGGGACAGTCTTACGAGCAGTACTTC
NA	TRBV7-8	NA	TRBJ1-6	CASSLSETYPRTLDNSPLHF	TGTGCCAGCAGCTTATCTGAGACATACCCCCGGACATTGGATAATTCACCCCTCCACTTT
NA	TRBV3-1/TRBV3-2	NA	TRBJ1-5	CASSQGPRVEQPQHF	TGTGCCAGCAGCCAAGGTCCGAGGGTAGAACAGCCCCAGCATTTT
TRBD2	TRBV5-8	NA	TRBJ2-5	CASSLGGSNQETQYF	TGTGCCAGCAGCTTGGGCGGGAGCAACCAAGAGACCCAGTACTTC
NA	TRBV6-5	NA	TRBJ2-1	CASSYSSSAYGNEQFF	TGTGCCAGCAGTTACTCGAGTAGCGCGTATGGGAATGAGCAGTTCTTC
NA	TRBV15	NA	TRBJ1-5	CATSNSYSNQPQHF	TGTGCCACCAGCAACAGTTATAGCAATCAGCCCCAGCATTTT
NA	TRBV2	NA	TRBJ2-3	CASSPHTDTQYF	TGTGCCAGCAGTCCCCACACAGATACGCAGTATTTT
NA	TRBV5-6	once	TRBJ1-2	CASSFSGYGYTF	TGTGCCAGCAGCTTTAGCGGCTATGGCTACACCTTC
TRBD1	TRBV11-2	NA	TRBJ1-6	CASSLVGQGGSPLHF	TGTGCCAGCAGCTTAGTTGGACAGGGGGGTTCACCCCTCCACTTT
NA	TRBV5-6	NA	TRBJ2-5	CASSFLTGQETQYF	TGTGCCAGCAGCTTTTTGACAGGCCAAGAGACCCAGTACTTC
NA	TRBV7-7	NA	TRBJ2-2	CASSLGGIAGTGELFF	TGTGCCAGCAGCTTAGGAGGAATAGCTGGGACCGGGGAGCTGTTTTTT
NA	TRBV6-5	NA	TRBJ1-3	CASNQGRPGNTIYF	TGTGCCAGCAACCAGGGCAGGCCTGGAAACACCATATATTTT
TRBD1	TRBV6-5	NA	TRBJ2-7	CASSPPGQGVFQYF	TGTGCCAGCAGCCCCCCGGGACAGGGGGTCTTTCAGTACTTC
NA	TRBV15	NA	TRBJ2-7	CATSRDPGVSYEQYF	TGTGCCACCAGCAGAGATCCCGGGGTTTCCTACGAGCAGTACTTC
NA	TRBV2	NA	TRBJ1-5	CASSVGSLNQPQHF	TGTGCCAGCAGTGTGGGCAGTCTCAATCAGCCCCAGCATTTT
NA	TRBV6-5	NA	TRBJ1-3	CASSYSRRNSGNTIYF	TGTGCCAGCAGTTACTCGAGGCGGAACTCTGGAAACACCATATATTTT
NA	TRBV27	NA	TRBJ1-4	CASSLLQGHSEKLFF	TGTGCCAGCAGTTTATTACAGGGTCATTCCGAAAAACTGTTTTTT
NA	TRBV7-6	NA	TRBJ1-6	CASSPQVSGYNSPLHF	TGTGCCAGCAGCCCGCAGGTGTCAGGTTATAATTCACCCCTCCACTTT
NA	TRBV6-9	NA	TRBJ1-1	CASSLEGSGKTEAFF	TGTGCCAGCAGTTTAGAAGGGTCGGGAAAAACTGAAGCTTTCTTT
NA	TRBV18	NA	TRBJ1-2	CASSPTDSSGYTF	TGTGCCAGCTCACCAACGGACAGTAGCGGCTACACCTTC
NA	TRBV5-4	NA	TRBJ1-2	CASSSTGYGYTF	TGTGCCAGCAGTTCCACAGGATATGGCTACACCTTC
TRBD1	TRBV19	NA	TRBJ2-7	CASSTYRGEQYF	TGTGCCAGTAGTACCTACAGGGGCGAGCAGTACTTC
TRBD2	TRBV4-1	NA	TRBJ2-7	CASRRSGSSYEQYF	TGCGCCAGCCGGCGAAGCGGGAGCTCCTACGAGCAGTACTTC
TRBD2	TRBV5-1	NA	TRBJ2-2	CASSSSGGGSTGELFF	TGCGCCAGCAGCTCATCGGGGGGAGGATCTACCGGGGAGCTGTTTTTT
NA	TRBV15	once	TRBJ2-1	CATSSRSGSYNEQFF	TGTGCCACCAGCAGTAGGAGCGGGTCCTACAATGAGCAGTTCTTC
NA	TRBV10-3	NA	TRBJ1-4	CAISQGNEKLFF	TGTGCCATCTCCCAGGGGAATGAAAAACTGTTTTTT
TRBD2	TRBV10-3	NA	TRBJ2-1	CAISDAQASGRGHEQFF	TGTGCCATCAGTGACGCCCAGGCAAGCGGGAGAGGGCATGAGCAGTTCTTC
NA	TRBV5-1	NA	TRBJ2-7	CASSLARTADNYEQYF	TGCGCCAGCAGCTTGGCGCGGACAGCCGACAACTACGAGCAGTACTTC
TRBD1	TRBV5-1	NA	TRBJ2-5	CASSLMGQGQETQYF	TGCGCCAGCAGCTTGATGGGACAGGGACAAGAGACCCAGTACTTC
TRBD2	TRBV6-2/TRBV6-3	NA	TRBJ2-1	CASSSLAGAFYNEQFF	TGTGCCAGCAGTTCACTAGCGGGGGCCTTCTACAATGAGCAGTTCTTC
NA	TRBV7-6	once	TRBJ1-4	CASSLLGEKLFF	TGTGCCAGCAGCTTATTGGGCGAAAAACTGTTTTTT
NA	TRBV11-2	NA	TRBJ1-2	CASSLSGDDGYTF	TGTGCCAGCAGCTTGAGCGGGGATGATGGCTACACCTTC
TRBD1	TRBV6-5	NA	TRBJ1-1	CASSYTQGGNSRLAFF	TGTGCCAGCAGTTACACGCAGGGGGGTAACTCTAGGCTAGCTTTCTTT
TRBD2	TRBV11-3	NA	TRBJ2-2	CASSLGLADTGELFF	TGTGCCAGCAGCTTAGGACTAGCAGACACCGGGGAGCTGTTTTTT
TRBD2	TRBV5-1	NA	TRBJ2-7	CASSLGGLAGDEQYF	TGCGCCAGCAGCTTGGGAGGACTAGCGGGGGACGAGCAGTACTTC
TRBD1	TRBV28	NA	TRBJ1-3	CASSPQDRTGNTIYF	TGTGCCAGCAGTCCTCAGGACAGGACTGGAAACACCATATATTTT
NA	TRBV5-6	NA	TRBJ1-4	CASSRTTNEKLFF	TGTGCCAGCAGCCGTACAACTAATGAAAAACTGTTTTTT
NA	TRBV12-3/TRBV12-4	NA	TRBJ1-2	CASTSGYGYTF	TGTGCCAGCACCTCGGGCTATGGCTACACCTTC